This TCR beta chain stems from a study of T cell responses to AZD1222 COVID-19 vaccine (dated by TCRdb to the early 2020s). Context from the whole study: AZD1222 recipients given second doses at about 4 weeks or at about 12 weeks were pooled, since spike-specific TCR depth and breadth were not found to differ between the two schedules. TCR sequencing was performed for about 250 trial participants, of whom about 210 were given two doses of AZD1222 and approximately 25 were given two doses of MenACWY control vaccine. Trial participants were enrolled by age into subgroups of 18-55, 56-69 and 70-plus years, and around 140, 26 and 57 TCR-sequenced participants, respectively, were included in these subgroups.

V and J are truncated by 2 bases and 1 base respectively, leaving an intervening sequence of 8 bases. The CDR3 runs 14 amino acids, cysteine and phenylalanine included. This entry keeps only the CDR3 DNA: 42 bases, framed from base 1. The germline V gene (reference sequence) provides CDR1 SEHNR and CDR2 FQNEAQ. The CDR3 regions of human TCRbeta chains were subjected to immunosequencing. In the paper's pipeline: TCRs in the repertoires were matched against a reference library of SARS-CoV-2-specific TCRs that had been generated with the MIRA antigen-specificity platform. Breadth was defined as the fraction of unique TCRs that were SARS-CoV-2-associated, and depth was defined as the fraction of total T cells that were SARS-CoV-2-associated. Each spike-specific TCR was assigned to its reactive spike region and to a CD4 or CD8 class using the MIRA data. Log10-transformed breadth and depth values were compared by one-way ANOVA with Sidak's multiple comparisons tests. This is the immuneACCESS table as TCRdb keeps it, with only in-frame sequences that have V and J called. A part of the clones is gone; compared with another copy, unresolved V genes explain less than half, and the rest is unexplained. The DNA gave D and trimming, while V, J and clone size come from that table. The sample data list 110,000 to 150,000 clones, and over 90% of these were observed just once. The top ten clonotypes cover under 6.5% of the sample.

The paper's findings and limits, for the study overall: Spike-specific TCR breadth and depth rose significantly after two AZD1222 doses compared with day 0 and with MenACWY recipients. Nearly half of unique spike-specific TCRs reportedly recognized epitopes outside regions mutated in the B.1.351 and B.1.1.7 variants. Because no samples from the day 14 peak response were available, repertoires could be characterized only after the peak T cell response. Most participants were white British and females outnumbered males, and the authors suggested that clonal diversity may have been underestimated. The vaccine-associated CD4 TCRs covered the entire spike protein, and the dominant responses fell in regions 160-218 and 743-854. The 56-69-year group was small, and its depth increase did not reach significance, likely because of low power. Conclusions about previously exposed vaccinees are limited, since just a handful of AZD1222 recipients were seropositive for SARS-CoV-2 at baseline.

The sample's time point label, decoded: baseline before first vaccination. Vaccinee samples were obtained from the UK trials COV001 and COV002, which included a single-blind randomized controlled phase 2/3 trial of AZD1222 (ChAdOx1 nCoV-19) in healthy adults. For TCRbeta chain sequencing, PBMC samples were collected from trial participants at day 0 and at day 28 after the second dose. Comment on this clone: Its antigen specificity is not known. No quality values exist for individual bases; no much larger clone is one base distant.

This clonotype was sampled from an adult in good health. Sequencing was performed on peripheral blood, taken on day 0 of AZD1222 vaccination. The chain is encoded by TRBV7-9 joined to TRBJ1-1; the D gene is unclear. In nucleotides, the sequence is TGTGCCAGCAGCTTACAGTCGGAGAACACTGAAGCTTTCTTT. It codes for CASSLQSENTEAFF. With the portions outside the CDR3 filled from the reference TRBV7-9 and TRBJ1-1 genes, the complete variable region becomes DTGVSQNPRHKITKRGQNVTFRCDPISEHNRLYWYRQTLGQGPEFLTYFQNEAQLEKSRLLSDRFSAERPKGSFSTLEIQRTEQGDSAMYLCASSLQSENTEAFFGQGTRLTVV.